The sequence of this TCR beta chain was determined in a study of response to subunit inactivated influenza vaccine. The study's findings and limits: It was suggested by the authors that few new T cells are recruited by each seasonal influenza vaccination.

A remark on this clonotype: Its antigen remains unknown. One end of the junction varies from germline; a read error may be responsible.

TCRdb ran MiXCR on the RT-PCR reads and lists one entry per CDR3 protein. The sample has about 780,000 distinct CDR3 sequences, roughly 20% seen once; the top ten hold 9.5% to 13%. From germline, CDR1 is MNHEY and CDR2 SVGAGI. CDR3 size: 13 residues. This rearrangement joins TRBV6-5 to TRBJ1-2; maybe TRBD1 (5 bases). This sequence originates from a man aged 50 to 59 who received an inactivated influenza vaccine. Sequencing was performed on PBMCs from blood, taken about 5 days after vaccination. This CDR3 reads CASSDSGVYGYTF. DNA of the CDR3: TGTGCCAGCAGTGACTCGGGGGTCTATGGCTACACCTTC.